This paragraph reports one TCR beta chain. Both CD4+ and CD8+ T cells were negatively isolated, and TEMRA cells underwent FACS enrichment. An amount of RNA that ranged from roughly 0.45 to 1 ug was reverse transcribed with random hexamers. Amplification of the TCR beta CDR3 was carried out by immunoSEQ multiplex PCR, which spanned a total of 54 Vbeta and 13 Jbeta segments. TCRdb re-called the immunoSEQ multiplex PCR reads with MiXCR, one entry per CDR3 protein. This sample has tens of thousands of distinct CDR3 sequences, with approximately 96% found just once. These data come from a study of CD8 T cells in Susac syndrome. The clonotype comes from a human donor with Susac syndrome. Sequencing input: CD8+ T cells from PBMCs.

The CDR3 is CASSWTEDYGYTF. As DNA, the CDR3 is TGTGCCAGCAGCTGGACAGAAGACTATGGCTACACCTTC. This chain joins TRBV11-3 and TRBJ1-2; a weak D match, TRBD1 (6 bases). The CDR3 extends over 13 amino acids. Trimming shortened V by 4 bases and J by 3 bases, and 9 bases separated the two germline ends. The germline V gene has CDR1 SGHNT and CDR2 YENEEA.